This T cell receptor (beta chain) was recovered during a study of blood T cells in healthy people across ages. Alongside a J-beta primer mix, a sample-barcoded 5' primer served in a second PCR lasting 7 to 11 cycles. Researchers report that a template-switch adaptor with 12 random nucleotides tagged each cDNA molecule. From the 5' RACE reads, TCRdb called clonotypes with MiXCR, one entry per CDR3 protein. The profile covers over 950,000 distinct CDR3 sequences, with around two fifths appearing a single time and about an eighth taken by the ten largest. V was cut by 1 base and J by 0 bases, with 9 bases left in between. This CDR3 comprises 16 residues.

The chain recombines TRBV12-3 or TRBV12-4 with TRBJ2-2, with D unclear. Sequencing was done on a sample of blood. This receptor was obtained from a man aged 18 to 30 in good health. CDR3 bases: TGTGCCAGCAGTTTAGTTCCGGTTACGAACACCGGGGAGCTGTTTTTT. This translates into CASSLVPVTNTGELFF.